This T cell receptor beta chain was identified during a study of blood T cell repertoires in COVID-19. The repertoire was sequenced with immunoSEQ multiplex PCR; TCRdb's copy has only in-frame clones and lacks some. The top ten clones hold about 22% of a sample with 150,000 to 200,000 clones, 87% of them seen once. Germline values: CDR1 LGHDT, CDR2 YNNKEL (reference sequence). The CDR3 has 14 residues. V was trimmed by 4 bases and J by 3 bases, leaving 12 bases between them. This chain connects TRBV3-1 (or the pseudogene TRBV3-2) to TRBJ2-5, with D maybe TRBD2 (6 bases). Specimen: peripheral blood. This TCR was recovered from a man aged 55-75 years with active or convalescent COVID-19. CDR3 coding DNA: TGTGCCAGCAGCCCCTTCGGAGGGAAAGAGACCCAGTACTTC. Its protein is CASSPFGGKETQYF.